Presented here are 3 T cell receptor beta chains from one specimen sequenced in a study of OX40 agonist ivuxolimab in advanced cancers. The library was built by means of the immunoSEQ multiplex PCR assay. This immuneACCESS table, as held by TCRdb, lists in-frame sequences with V and J called but not all clones. Of the missing ones, under half trace to an unresolved V gene in checked studies; the others have no known cause. The sample profile shows 54,000 or so clones; about 80% of them were found once. In total, the top ten clones hold roughly 1.9% of the sample. This material consisted of CD4+ or CD8+ T cells sorted from blood, taken in a trial of the OX40 agonist ivuxolimab. The receptors shown here come from an adult with an advanced solid tumor such as melanoma, head and neck, liver or kidney cancer.

The gene calls are TRBV13 and TRBJ2-2; D is tentatively TRBD1 or TRBD2 (5 bases each). Trimming shortened V by 7 bases and J by 5 bases, and 20 bases separated the two germline ends. CDR3 length: 16 residues. Per the germline V gene, CDR1 is PRHDT and CDR2 is FYEKMQ (reference sequence). The CDR3 DNA follows: TGTGCCAGCATCCTTAGCGTGCAGGGTGGAACCGGGGAGCTGTTTTTT. Translated, it gives CASILSVQGGTGELFF.

This chain uses TRBV10-3 with TRBJ2-5; 11 bases fit TRBD2. The CDR3 length is 17 residues. The germline V gene encodes CDR1 ENHRY and CDR2 SYGVKD. V lost 4 bases and J lost 5; bases outside the gene matches: 12. The CDR3 here is CAISARLAGPNGETQYF. Here the CDR3 DNA reads TGTGCCATCAGTGCCAGACTAGCGGGGCCCAATGGGGAGACCCAGTACTTC.

The CDR3 nucleotides are TGTGCCAGCTCACGAAGCCCCGGGACAGGGGGCCTAAACGAGCAGTACTTC. This encodes CASSRSPGTGGLNEQYF. The chain recombines TRBV18 with TRBJ2-7; 12 positions agree with TRBD1. The CDR3 runs 17 residues. CDR1 is KGHSH, CDR2 LQKENI, per germline. V shed 4 bases and J 5 bases; nucleotides not matched to a gene: 12. The full variable domain, completed using reference TRBV18 and TRBJ2-7, is NAGVMQNPRHLVRRRGQEARLRCSPMKGHSHVYWYRQLPEEGLKFMVYLQKENIIDESGMPKERFSAEFPKEGPSILRIQQVVRGDSAAYFCASSRSPGTGGLNEQYFGPGTRLTVT.